The source of this T cell receptor beta chain is a study of early T cells in non-severe SARS-CoV-2 infection (dated by TCRdb to about 2021). Concerning the study at large: Because TCR sequencing was done on bulk RNA from unsorted whole blood, the alpha and beta chains could not be paired.

The library relied on 5' RACE. TCRdb shows the sequencer as NextSeq 500. The TCR library protocol attached unique molecular identifiers to individual cDNA molecules to correct for sequencing error and PCR bias. TCR alpha and beta chains were both sequenced, and the abundances of alpha and beta sequences in each sample were closely correlated with each other. The paper's data handling went like this. Decombinator V4 was used to perform V gene, J gene and CDR3 annotation of TCR sequences. TCRs were defined as expanded if a significant change between any two time points was detected under a Poisson model with p below 0.0001. TCR abundances were normalised to the total number of TCRs sequenced in each sample and reported as counts per million. TRAV1-2 paired with TRAJ12, TRAJ20 or TRAJ33 defined MAIT TCRs, while TRAV10 paired with TRAJ18 defined iNKT TCRs. VDJdb, accessed 1 November 2021, was searched for CMV, EBV and SARS-CoV-2 annotated TCRs, excluding TCRs annotated for multiple antigens. TCRdb reworked the public reads: Q25 trimming with fastp, MiXCR clone assembly, productive beta chains retained. Merged by CDR3 protein, the rows form single entries marked with the most common genes and DNA. V and J calls and clone size were set by TCRdb, not the authors. Here the sample has 100,000 to 140,000 distinct CDR3 sequences; more than 9.5% occur a single time. About 8% of the sample lies in the top ten.

What the research found in general, with its limitations: VDJdb matching was skewed toward anti-spike CD8 responses and likely underestimated virus-specific expansions, missing private and CD4 specificities.

Reading the germline V gene gives CDR1 MDHEN and CDR2 SYDVKM. Its CDR3 holds 18 amino acids, cysteine through phenylalanine. Left in the record is the CDR3 DNA by itself, 54 bases read in frame from the first base. V sheds 4 bases and J sheds 2 bases, leaving 21 bases between their ends. This clonotype has a handful of counts. The clone's antigen remains unknown. Base qualities are not provided; no much larger clone lies one nucleotide away. A case-control design nested within a healthcare worker cohort in London, UK, was used, with weekly nasopharyngeal swab PCR tests and blood sampling performed. Healthcare workers were recruited during the week of the UK lockdown, between 23 and 31 March 2020, and followed weekly for up to roughly 16 weeks.

The sequenced material came from whole blood. Here the chain combines TRBV28 and TRBJ2-4, with a tentative D gene TRBD1 over 6 matching bases. The receptor was derived from an adult who was a healthcare worker with PCR-confirmed SARS-CoV-2 infection or an uninfected control (not recorded which). CDR3 protein: CASSSPRPTRDTKNIQYF. In nucleotide form, the sequence is TGTGCCAGCAGTTCCCCAAGACCGACCCGGGACACCAAAAACATTCAGTACTTC. This CDR3, with the reference TRBV28 and TRBJ2-4 proteins standing in past its ends, gives the full variable domain DVKVTQSSRYLVKRTGEKVFLECVQDMDHENMFWYRQDPGLGLRLIYFSYDVKMKEKGDIPEGYSVSREKKERFSLILESASTNQTSMYLCASSSPRPTRDTKNIQYFGAGTRLSVL.